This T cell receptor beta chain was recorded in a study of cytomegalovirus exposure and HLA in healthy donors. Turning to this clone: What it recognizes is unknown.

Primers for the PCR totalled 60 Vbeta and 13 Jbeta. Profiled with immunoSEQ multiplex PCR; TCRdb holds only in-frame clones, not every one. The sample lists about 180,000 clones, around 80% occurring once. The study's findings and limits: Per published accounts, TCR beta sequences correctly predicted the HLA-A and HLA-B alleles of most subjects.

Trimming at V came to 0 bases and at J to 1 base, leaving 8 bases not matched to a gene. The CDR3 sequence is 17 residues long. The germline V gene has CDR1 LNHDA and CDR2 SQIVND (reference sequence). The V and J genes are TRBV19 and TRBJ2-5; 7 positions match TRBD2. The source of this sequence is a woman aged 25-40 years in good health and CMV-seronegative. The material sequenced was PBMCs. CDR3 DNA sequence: TGTGCCAGTAGTATAGATCACGGGGGGACTGTCCAAGAGACCCAGTACTTC. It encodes CASSIDHGGTVQETQYF.